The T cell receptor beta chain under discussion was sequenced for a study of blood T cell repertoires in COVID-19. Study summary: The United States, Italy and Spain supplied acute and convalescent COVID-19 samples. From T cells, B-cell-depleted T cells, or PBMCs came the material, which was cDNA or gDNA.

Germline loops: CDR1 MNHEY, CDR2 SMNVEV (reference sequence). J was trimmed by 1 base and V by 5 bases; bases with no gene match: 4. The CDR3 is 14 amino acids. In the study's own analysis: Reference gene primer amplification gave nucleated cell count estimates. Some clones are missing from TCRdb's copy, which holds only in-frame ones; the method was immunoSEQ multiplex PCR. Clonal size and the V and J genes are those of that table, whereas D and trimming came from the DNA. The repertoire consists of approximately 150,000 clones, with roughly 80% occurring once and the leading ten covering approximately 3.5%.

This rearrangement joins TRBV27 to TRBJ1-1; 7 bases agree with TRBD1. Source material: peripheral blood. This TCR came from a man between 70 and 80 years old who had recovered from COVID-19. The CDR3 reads CASSAYRGNTEAFF. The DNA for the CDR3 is TGTGCCAGCAGTGCCTACAGGGGGAACACTGAAGCTTTCTTT.